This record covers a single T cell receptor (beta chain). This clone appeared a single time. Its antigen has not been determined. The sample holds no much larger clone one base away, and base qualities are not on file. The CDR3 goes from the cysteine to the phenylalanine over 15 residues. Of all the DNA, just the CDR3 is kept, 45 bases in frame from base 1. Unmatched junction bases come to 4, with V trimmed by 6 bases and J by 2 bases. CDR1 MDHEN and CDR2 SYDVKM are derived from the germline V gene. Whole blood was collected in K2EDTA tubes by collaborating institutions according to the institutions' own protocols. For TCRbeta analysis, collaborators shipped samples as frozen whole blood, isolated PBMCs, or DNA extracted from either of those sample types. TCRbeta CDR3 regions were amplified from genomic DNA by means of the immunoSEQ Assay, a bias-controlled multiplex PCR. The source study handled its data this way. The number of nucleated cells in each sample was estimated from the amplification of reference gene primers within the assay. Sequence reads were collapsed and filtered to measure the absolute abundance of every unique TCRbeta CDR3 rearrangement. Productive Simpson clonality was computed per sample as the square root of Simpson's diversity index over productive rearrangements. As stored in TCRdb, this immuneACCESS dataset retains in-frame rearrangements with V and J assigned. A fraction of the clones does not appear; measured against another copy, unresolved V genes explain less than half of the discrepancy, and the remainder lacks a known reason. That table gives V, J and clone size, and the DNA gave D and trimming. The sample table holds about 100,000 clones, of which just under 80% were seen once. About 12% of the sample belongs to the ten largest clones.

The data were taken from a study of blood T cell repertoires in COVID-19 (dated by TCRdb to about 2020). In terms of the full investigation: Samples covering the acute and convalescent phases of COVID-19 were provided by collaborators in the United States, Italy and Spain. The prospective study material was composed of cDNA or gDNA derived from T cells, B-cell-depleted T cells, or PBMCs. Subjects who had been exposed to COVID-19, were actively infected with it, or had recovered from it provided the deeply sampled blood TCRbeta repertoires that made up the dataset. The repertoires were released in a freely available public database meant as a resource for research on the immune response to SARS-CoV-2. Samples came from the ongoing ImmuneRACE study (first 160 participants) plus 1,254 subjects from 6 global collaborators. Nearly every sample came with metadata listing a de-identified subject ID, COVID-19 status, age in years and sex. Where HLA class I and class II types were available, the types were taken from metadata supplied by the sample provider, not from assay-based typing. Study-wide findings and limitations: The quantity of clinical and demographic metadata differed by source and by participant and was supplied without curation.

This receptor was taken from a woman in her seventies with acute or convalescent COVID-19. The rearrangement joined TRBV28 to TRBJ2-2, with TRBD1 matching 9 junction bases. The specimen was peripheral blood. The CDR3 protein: CASRRTGENTGELFF. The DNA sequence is TGTGCCAGCAGGAGGACAGGGGAAAACACCGGGGAGCTGTTTTTT.